This T cell receptor (beta chain) was recovered during a study of blood T cell repertoires in COVID-19. Study-wide context: Both acute and convalescent COVID-19 samples were obtained from the United States, Italy and Spain. Sample material is recorded as cDNA or gDNA derived from T cells, B-cell-depleted T cells, or PBMCs.

In the original analysis: Amplification with reference gene primers provided the estimates of nucleated cell counts. Data came from immunoSEQ multiplex PCR; TCRdb stores just in-frame clones and leaves some out. That table is the source of V, J and clone size, and D and trimming were worked out from the DNA. The table lists tens of thousands of clones, more than 90% of them singletons. CDR3 size: 13 residues. Germline V lookup: CDR1 MNHEY, CDR2 SVGAGI. Unmatched junction bases numbered 3, after V lost 6 bases and J lost 4 bases. This chain links TRBV6-5 with TRBJ1-2; TRBD1 aligns across 9 bases. This TCR came from a man between 60 and 75 years old with acute or convalescent COVID-19. The sequencing sample was made of peripheral blood. The CDR3 coding sequence is TGTGCCAGCAGACTGACAGGGGGCTATGGCTACACCTTC. The encoded protein is CASRLTGGYGYTF.